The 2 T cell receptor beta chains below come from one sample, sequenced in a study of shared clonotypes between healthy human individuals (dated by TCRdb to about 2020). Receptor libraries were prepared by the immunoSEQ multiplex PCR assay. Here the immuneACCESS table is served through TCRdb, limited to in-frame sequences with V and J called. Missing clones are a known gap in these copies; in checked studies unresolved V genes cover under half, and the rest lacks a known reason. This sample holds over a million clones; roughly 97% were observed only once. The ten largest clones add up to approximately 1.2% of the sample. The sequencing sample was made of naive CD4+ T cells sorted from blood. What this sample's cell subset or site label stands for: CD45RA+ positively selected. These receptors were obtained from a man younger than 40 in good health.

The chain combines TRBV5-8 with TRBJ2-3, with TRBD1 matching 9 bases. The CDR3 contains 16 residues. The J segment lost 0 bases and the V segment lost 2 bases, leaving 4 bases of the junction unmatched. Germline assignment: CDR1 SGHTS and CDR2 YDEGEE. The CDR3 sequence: CASSLGTGSSTDTQYF. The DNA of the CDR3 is TGTGCCAGCAGCTTAGGGACAGGGTCAAGCACAGATACGCAGTATTTT.

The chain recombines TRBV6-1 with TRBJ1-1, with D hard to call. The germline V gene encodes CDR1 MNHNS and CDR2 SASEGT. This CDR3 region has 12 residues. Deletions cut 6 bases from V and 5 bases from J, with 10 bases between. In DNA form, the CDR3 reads TGTGCCAGCAGGGAACTAGGGACTGAAGCTTTCTTT. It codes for CASRELGTEAFF.